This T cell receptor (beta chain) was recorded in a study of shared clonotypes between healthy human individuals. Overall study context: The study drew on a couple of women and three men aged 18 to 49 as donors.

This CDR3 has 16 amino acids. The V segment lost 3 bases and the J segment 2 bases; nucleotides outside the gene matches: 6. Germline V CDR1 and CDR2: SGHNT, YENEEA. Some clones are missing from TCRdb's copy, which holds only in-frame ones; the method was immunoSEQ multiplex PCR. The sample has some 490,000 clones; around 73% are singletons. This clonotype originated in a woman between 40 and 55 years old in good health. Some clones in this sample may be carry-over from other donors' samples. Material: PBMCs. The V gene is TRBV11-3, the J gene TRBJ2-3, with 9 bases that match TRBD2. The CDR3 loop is CASSFGLAGITDTQYF. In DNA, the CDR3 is TGTGCCAGCAGCTTTGGCCTAGCGGGAATCACAGATACGCAGTATTTT.